Shown below are 19 T cell receptor beta chains from a single sample sequenced in a study of cytomegalovirus exposure and HLA in healthy donors. The PCR used 60 Vbeta and 13 Jbeta primers. Repertoires were generated with immunoSEQ multiplex PCR, while TCRdb's copy carries only in-frame clones and drops some. The profile shows roughly 130,000 clones, around 85% of them singletons. Sequencing was carried out using PBMCs. The receptor source for this set is a boy between 5 and 17 years old in good health and CMV-seronegative.

The gene calls are TRBV19 and TRBJ2-6; D unresolved. Per germline, CDR1 LNHDA and CDR2 SQIVND (reference sequence). The length of the CDR3 is 14 residues. The ends were cut back, 7 bases at V and 0 bases at J, with 7 bases in the middle. CDR3 residues: CASNEVSGANVLTF. CDR3 in DNA: TGTGCCAGTAATGAGGTCTCTGGGGCCAACGTCCTGACTTTC. Supplemented by reference TRBV19 and TRBJ2-6, the full variable domain reads DGGITQSPKYLFRKEGQNVTLSCEQNLNHDAMYWYRQDPGQGLRLIYYSQIVNDFQKGDIAEGYSVSREKKESFPLTVTSAQKNPTAFYLCASNEVSGANVLTFGAGSRLTVL.

J is TRBJ2-1 and V is TRBV9, with D possibly TRBD2 on 6 matching bases. The CDR3 covers 15 residues. CDR1 and CDR2 (germline): SGDLS, YYNGEE. Trimming took 3 bases from V and 3 from J, leaving 13 bases between them. CDR3 amino acids: CASSGRLGGYNEQFF. CDR3 in DNA: TGTGCCAGCAGCGGGCGACTAGGCGGCTACAATGAGCAGTTCTTC.

This clone has only one observation. The chain combines TRBV7-2 with TRBJ1-2, with 9 bases identical to TRBD1. The V gene's germline CDR1 is SGHTA and CDR2 FQGNSA. The CDR3 is made up of 14 amino acids. The V segment lost 1 base and the J segment 4 bases; nucleotides outside the gene matches: 1. The CDR3 DNA reads as TGTGCCAGCAGCTTAGAGACAGGGGGCTATGGCTACACCTTC. Its protein product is CASSLETGGYGYTF.

The rearrangement joins TRBV2 to TRBJ1-5; D gene uncertain. The CDR3 consists of 14 residues. The V and J ends lost 3 bases and 9 bases respectively, with 15 bases between them. CDR1 SNHLY and CDR2 FYNNEI come from the germline V gene. CDR3 region: CASSETTGFGPQHF. CDR3 sequence (DNA): TGTGCCAGCAGTGAGACAACGGGGTTCGGGCCCCAGCATTTT.

This chain connects TRBV7-8 to TRBJ2-7; D might be TRBD1 (5 bases). CDR1 SGHVS and CDR2 FQNEAQ come from the germline V gene. Trimming took off 0 bases at V and 3 bases at J, with 12 bases between the two ends. The CDR3 is 15 residues long. In nucleotides, the CDR3 is TGTGCCAGCAGCTTAGCCCAGGGTTACCTCTACGAGCAGTACTTC. This codes for CASSLAQGYLYEQYF.

This chain's CDR3 is CASSLGTGTSGSHEQYF. The CDR3 DNA is TGTGCCAGCAGCTTAGGGACCGGGACTAGCGGGAGCCACGAGCAGTACTTC. This rearrangement joins TRBV7-6 to TRBJ2-7; 14 bases are a match to TRBD2. Germline V gene data show CDR1 as SGHVS and CDR2 as FNYEAQ. Losses at the gene ends were 1 base for V and 5 bases for J; bases not matched to a gene: 7. The CDR3 sequence is 17 residues long.

The DNA for the CDR3 is TGCGCCAGCAGTGAGGGAGGACCCCCTAGCGGGAAATTTTCCCACGAGCAGTACTTC. Amino acid sequence: CASSEGGPPSGKFSHEQYF. This chain links TRBV10-1 with TRBJ2-7; 9 bases are a match to TRBD2. The V gene end was trimmed by 2 bases and the J gene end by 5 bases; junction bases not matched to a gene: 19. CDR1 and CDR2 from the germline V gene are WNHNN and SYGVQD (reference sequence). The CDR3 covers 19 residues.

The V call is TRBV7-6, the J call TRBJ2-5; TRBD2 aligns across 7 bases. The CDR3 consists of 16 residues. In germline, CDR1 is SGHVS, CDR2 FNYEAQ. The V and J ends lost 2 bases and 2 bases, in that order; junction bases with no gene match: 8. CDR3 nucleotides: TGTGCCAGCAGCTTACTACTTGGGGGGGGGCAAGAGACCCAGTACTTC. As protein: CASSLLLGGGQETQYF.

The CDR3 DNA follows: TGTGCCAGTGGAAAGGGGGAGAGGAACACTGAAGCTTTCTTT. It specifies CASGKGERNTEAFF. The J gene is TRBJ1-1, the V gene TRBV19, with D tentatively TRBD1 (6 bases). The CDR3 has 14 amino acids. Trimming removed 8 bases from V and 1 base from J, with 14 bases in between. The germline V gene has CDR1 LNHDA and CDR2 SQIVND (reference sequence). The whole variable domain, filled in from reference TRBV19 and TRBJ1-1, reads DGGITQSPKYLFRKEGQNVTLSCEQNLNHDAMYWYRQDPGQGLRLIYYSQIVNDFQKGDIAEGYSVSREKKESFPLTVTSAQKNPTAFYLCASGKGERNTEAFFGQGTRLTVV.

V is TRBV9 and J is TRBJ2-2, with TRBD1 identical over 11 bases. CDR1 and CDR2 from the germline V gene are SGDLS and YYNGEE. This CDR3 spans 15 amino acids. Trimming cost V 6 bases and J 3 bases; bases outside gene matches: 4. CDR3 DNA: TGTGCCAGCACGCGGACAGGGGGCTACACCGGGGAGCTGTTTTTT. Amino acid sequence: CASTRTGGYTGELFF. The full variable domain, with the rest looked up from reference TRBV9 and TRBJ2-2, is DSGVTQTPKHLITATGQRVTLRCSPRSGDLSVYWYQQSLDQGLQFLIQYYNGEERAKGNILERFSAQQFPDLHSELNLSSLELGDSALYFCASTRTGGYTGELFFGEGSRLTVL.

The chain employs TRBV9 and TRBJ1-2; tentative D call: TRBD1 (6 bases). CDR1 and CDR2 from the germline V gene are SGDLS and YYNGEE. This CDR3 has 14 residues. V gave up 0 bases and J gave up 7 bases, with 13 bases separating them. In nucleotides, the CDR3 is TGTGCCAGCAGCGTAGAAGGGGGGGCGCGTGGCTACACCTTC. The encoded protein is CASSVEGGARGYTF.

The chain is built from TRBV7-3 and TRBJ2-1; 8 nucleotides match TRBD2. The germline V gene encodes CDR1 SGHTA and CDR2 FQGTGA. V shed 5 bases, J shed 6 bases, and the junction held 9 bases outside the gene matches. The CDR3 loop spans 15 amino acids. The CDR3 DNA follows: TGTGCCAGCAGCCTCGTTAGCGGGGCGACCAATGAGCAGTTCTTC. Protein product: CASSLVSGATNEQFF.

The chain has TRBV27 and TRBJ2-1; 9 nucleotides align to TRBD1. Germline trimming cut 6 bases from V and 7 bases from J; bases unmatched to any gene: 16. Germline V lookup: CDR1 MNHEY, CDR2 SMNVEV (reference sequence). CDR3 size: 17 residues. CDR3 sequence (DNA): TGTGCCAGCAGATTAGCCACCCCGGGACAGGGTTTTAATGAGCAGTTCTTC. This translates into CASRLATPGQGFNEQFF.

The J gene is TRBJ1-2, the V gene TRBV19; possibly TRBD1 for D (5 bases). Germline lookup yields CDR1 LNHDA and CDR2 SQIVND (reference sequence). CDR3 size: 13 residues. V lost 4 bases to trimming and J lost 9 bases, with 15 bases between them. This CDR3 is CASSTSTGFSYTF. CDR3 DNA sequence: TGTGCCAGTAGTACATCTACAGGTTTTAGCTACACCTTC.

This chain uses TRBV7-9 with TRBJ2-5; D may be TRBD1 (6 bases). The CDR3 runs to 17 residues. V was clipped by 1 base and J by 0 bases, with 15 bases between them. Germline V lookup: CDR1 SEHNR, CDR2 FQNEAQ (reference sequence). The CDR3 sequence: CASSLGTAKPYQETQYF. The DNA for the CDR3 is TGTGCCAGCAGCTTAGGGACAGCTAAACCGTACCAAGAGACCCAGTACTTC.

The gene calls are TRBV29-1 and TRBJ2-2; possibly TRBD2 for D (6 bases). CDR1 SQVTM and CDR2 ANQGSEA come from the germline V gene. This CDR3 contains 15 residues. Trimming shortened V by 1 base and J by 9 bases, and 18 bases separated the two germline ends. The CDR3 reads CSVEAQGLPFRELFF. The CDR3 nucleotides read TGCAGCGTTGAAGCTCAGGGACTCCCTTTCCGGGAGCTGTTTTTT.

The chain carries TRBV27 and TRBJ1-2, with D unclear. Germline V gene data show CDR1 as MNHEY and CDR2 as SMNVEV (reference sequence). CDR3 length: 14 amino acids. Trimming took off 5 bases at V and 4 bases at J, with 14 bases between the two ends. The CDR3 loop reads CASSPFEGSYGYTF. CDR3 coding DNA: TGTGCCAGCAGTCCATTTGAGGGAAGCTATGGCTACACCTTC.

This clone was detected only once. CDR3 in DNA: TGTGCCAGCAGTTCTCTTAATAGCAATCAGCCCCAGCATTTT. As protein: CASSSLNSNQPQHF. The chain carries TRBV27 and TRBJ1-5; no clear D gene. Germline CDR1 is MNHEY and CDR2 is SMNVEV (reference sequence). The CDR3 is 14 amino acids. With 4 bases removed from V and 0 bases from J, the gap between germline ends came to 7 bases.

The CDR3 loop is CASVVGGGAFF. The DNA for the CDR3 is TGTGCCAGTGTGGTCGGCGGAGGAGCTTTCTTT. The chain is built from TRBV19 and TRBJ1-1, with D uncertain. Trimming left V 8 bases short and J 10 bases short, with 14 bases between. Germline V CDR1 and CDR2: LNHDA, SQIVND (reference sequence). The CDR3 runs 11 residues. Variable domain in full (rest from reference TRBV19 and TRBJ1-1): DGGITQSPKYLFRKEGQNVTLSCEQNLNHDAMYWYRQDPGQGLRLIYYSQIVNDFQKGDIAEGYSVSREKKESFPLTVTSAQKNPTAFYLCASVVGGGAFFGQGTRLTVV.